This T cell receptor beta chain was sequenced in a study of blood T cells in healthy people across ages. Study-wide background: When template switching was applied, about one barcoded beta molecule was captured per two T cells. Study results and caveats: More naive CD4+ cells and higher diversity marked long-lived donors relative to aged donors.

About this clonotype itself: The antigen is not known.

Using a J-beta primer mix together with a sample-barcoded 5' primer, a second PCR was run for 7 to 11 cycles. TCRdb used MiXCR to reprocess the 5' RACE reads, holding one entry per CDR3 protein. The data contain about 750,000 distinct CDR3 sequences, about 53% of them singletons. There are 16 residues in the CDR3. The germline CDR1 and CDR2 sequences are MNHEY and SMNVEV (reference sequence). The J segment lost 1 base and the V segment lost 0 bases, leaving 6 bases of the junction unmatched. This sequence was found in a man older than 75 in good health. The chain uses TRBV27 and TRBJ2-7; 7 positions agree with TRBD1. Material for sequencing was blood. CDR3 sequence reads: CASSLSTGTLSYEQYF. Written as DNA, the CDR3 is TGTGCCAGCAGTTTATCGACAGGGACCCTTTCCTACGAGCAGTACTTC.